The rows below give T cell receptor beta chains drawn from one sample of a study of control samples from healthy donors and cancer patients. The repertoire was sequenced with immunoSEQ multiplex PCR; TCRdb's copy has only in-frame clones and lacks some. The data show under 100,000 clones, roughly nine tenths seen once. Source material: blood. These receptors all come from a woman aged 70-85 years in good health. The conserved cysteine and the conserved F or W are not part of the CDR3 here.

CDR3aa: ASSHTGDRDRGYT; v_gene: TRBV14; j_gene: TRBJ1-2
CDR3aa: ASSLSGQTTGELF; v_gene: TRBV11-3; j_gene: TRBJ2-2
CDR3aa: SVVIWNTEAF; v_gene: TRBV29-1; j_gene: TRBJ1-1
CDR3aa: ASSSQGTGNTEAF; v_gene: TRBV5-1; j_gene: TRBJ1-1
CDR3aa: ASKDPSSYNSPLH; v_gene: TRBV6-5; j_gene: TRBJ1-6
CDR3aa: ASSSGGGYGYT; v_gene: TRBV12-3/TRBV12-4; j_gene: TRBJ1-2
CDR3aa: ASSPRGGSGKY; v_gene: TRBV4-3; j_gene: TRBJ2-7
CDR3aa: ASSLVASGLTDTQY; v_gene: TRBV5-1; j_gene: TRBJ2-3
CDR3aa: ASSSPRIRATNEKLF; v_gene: TRBV6-2/TRBV6-3; j_gene: TRBJ1-4
CDR3aa: ASSIAGGTYNEQF; v_gene: TRBV19; j_gene: TRBJ2-1
CDR3aa: ASSILAGGYNEQF; v_gene: TRBV9; j_gene: TRBJ2-1
CDR3aa: ASGLGLAGGAGELF; v_gene: TRBV12-5; j_gene: TRBJ2-2
CDR3aa: ASSYSPGPKLLYT; v_gene: TRBV6-5; j_gene: TRBJ1-2
CDR3aa: ASSSRGGGSRGEQF; v_gene: TRBV11-3; j_gene: TRBJ2-1
CDR3aa: ASSLGLAATYEQY; v_gene: TRBV7-9; j_gene: TRBJ2-7
CDR3aa: SGTGTGTEAF; v_gene: TRBV29-1; j_gene: TRBJ1-1
CDR3aa: SATDRVGYT; v_gene: TRBV20-1; j_gene: TRBJ1-2
CDR3aa: ASSRGQIRNTGELF; v_gene: TRBV5-1; j_gene: TRBJ2-2
CDR3aa: ASSPTGSDYGYT; v_gene: TRBV18; j_gene: TRBJ1-2
CDR3aa: ASSQEGYSGGYT; v_gene: TRBV4-1; j_gene: TRBJ1-2
CDR3aa: ASSPLSGTAQDTQY; v_gene: TRBV18; j_gene: TRBJ2-3
CDR3aa: ASRRPDGAQY; v_gene: TRBV4-1; j_gene: TRBJ2-3
CDR3aa: ASGIMAGRMNTEAF; v_gene: TRBV18; j_gene: TRBJ1-1
CDR3aa: ASNLAGGLYTGELF; v_gene: TRBV19; j_gene: TRBJ2-2
CDR3aa: ASIFPGPLGQAF; v_gene: TRBV5-8; j_gene: TRBJ1-1
CDR3aa: SASLLGQGAYEQY; v_gene: TRBV20-1; j_gene: TRBJ2-7
CDR3aa: ASPTAEGYT; v_gene: TRBV2; j_gene: TRBJ1-2
CDR3aa: ASSLRGGSSQPQH; v_gene: TRBV5-5; j_gene: TRBJ1-5
CDR3aa: ASSLNNRGANYGYT; v_gene: TRBV7-2; j_gene: TRBJ1-2
CDR3aa: ASSFRTVIGNQPQH; v_gene: TRBV5-6; j_gene: TRBJ1-5
CDR3aa: ASSPGETQY; v_gene: TRBV18; j_gene: TRBJ2-5
CDR3aa: ASSFGGSTDTQY; v_gene: TRBV5-4; j_gene: TRBJ2-3
CDR3aa: ASSTRTGGHYGYT; v_gene: TRBV13; j_gene: TRBJ1-2
CDR3aa: ASSLGRADYGYT; v_gene: TRBV5-6; j_gene: TRBJ1-2
CDR3aa: ASSLDGTGGYT; v_gene: TRBV5-4; j_gene: TRBJ1-2
CDR3aa: ASSQASYEQY; v_gene: TRBV3-1/TRBV3-2; j_gene: TRBJ2-7
CDR3aa: ASSEGGGRRLVEQY; v_gene: TRBV5-4; j_gene: TRBJ2-7
CDR3aa: ASSTQTSYNSPLH; v_gene: TRBV19; j_gene: TRBJ1-6
CDR3aa: ASSPKTGTPDNEKLF; v_gene: TRBV5-1; j_gene: TRBJ1-4
CDR3aa: ASSPKGTLETEAF; v_gene: TRBV18; j_gene: TRBJ1-1
CDR3aa: ASSGLGYEQY; v_gene: TRBV28; j_gene: TRBJ2-7
CDR3aa: ASSQVEGGGYT; v_gene: TRBV4-1; j_gene: TRBJ1-2
CDR3aa: ASSYGETQY; v_gene: TRBV27; j_gene: TRBJ2-5
CDR3aa: ASSLDRGRSPLH; v_gene: TRBV7-8; j_gene: TRBJ1-6
CDR3aa: ATSRRGSTDTQY; v_gene: TRBV15; j_gene: TRBJ2-3